This TCR beta chain was recovered during a study of OX40 agonist ivuxolimab in advanced cancers. Study outcomes and limitations: Among the lowest peripheral clonal expansion occurred in 0.1-3.0 mg/kg partial responders. Clonal expansion was seen in CD4+ and CD8+ blood T cells by week 6 at 0.1 to 3.0 mg/kg. Some nonresponders also had low normalized T-cell clonal expansion.

V lost 1 base and J lost 5, with 9 bases in between. The CDR3 is 13 residues long. Germline V gives CDR1 MNHNS, CDR2 SASEGT. To note about this clone: Its specificity is not known.

Systemic immunosuppression or a history of autoimmune disease excluded patients. Measured with immunoSEQ multiplex PCR; TCRdb has only the in-frame clones, and not every one. The profile shows 45,000 to 60,000 clones, around 90% of them singletons. The sequence was collected from an adult with an advanced solid tumor such as melanoma, head and neck, liver or kidney cancer. The input for sequencing was CD4+ or CD8+ T cells sorted from blood, taken in a trial of the OX40 agonist ivuxolimab. This rearrangement joins TRBV6-1 to TRBJ2-7, with D unclear. Here the CDR3 reads CASSEVGLNEQYF. The CDR3 bases are TGTGCCAGCAGTGAAGTGGGTCTAAACGAGCAGTACTTC.